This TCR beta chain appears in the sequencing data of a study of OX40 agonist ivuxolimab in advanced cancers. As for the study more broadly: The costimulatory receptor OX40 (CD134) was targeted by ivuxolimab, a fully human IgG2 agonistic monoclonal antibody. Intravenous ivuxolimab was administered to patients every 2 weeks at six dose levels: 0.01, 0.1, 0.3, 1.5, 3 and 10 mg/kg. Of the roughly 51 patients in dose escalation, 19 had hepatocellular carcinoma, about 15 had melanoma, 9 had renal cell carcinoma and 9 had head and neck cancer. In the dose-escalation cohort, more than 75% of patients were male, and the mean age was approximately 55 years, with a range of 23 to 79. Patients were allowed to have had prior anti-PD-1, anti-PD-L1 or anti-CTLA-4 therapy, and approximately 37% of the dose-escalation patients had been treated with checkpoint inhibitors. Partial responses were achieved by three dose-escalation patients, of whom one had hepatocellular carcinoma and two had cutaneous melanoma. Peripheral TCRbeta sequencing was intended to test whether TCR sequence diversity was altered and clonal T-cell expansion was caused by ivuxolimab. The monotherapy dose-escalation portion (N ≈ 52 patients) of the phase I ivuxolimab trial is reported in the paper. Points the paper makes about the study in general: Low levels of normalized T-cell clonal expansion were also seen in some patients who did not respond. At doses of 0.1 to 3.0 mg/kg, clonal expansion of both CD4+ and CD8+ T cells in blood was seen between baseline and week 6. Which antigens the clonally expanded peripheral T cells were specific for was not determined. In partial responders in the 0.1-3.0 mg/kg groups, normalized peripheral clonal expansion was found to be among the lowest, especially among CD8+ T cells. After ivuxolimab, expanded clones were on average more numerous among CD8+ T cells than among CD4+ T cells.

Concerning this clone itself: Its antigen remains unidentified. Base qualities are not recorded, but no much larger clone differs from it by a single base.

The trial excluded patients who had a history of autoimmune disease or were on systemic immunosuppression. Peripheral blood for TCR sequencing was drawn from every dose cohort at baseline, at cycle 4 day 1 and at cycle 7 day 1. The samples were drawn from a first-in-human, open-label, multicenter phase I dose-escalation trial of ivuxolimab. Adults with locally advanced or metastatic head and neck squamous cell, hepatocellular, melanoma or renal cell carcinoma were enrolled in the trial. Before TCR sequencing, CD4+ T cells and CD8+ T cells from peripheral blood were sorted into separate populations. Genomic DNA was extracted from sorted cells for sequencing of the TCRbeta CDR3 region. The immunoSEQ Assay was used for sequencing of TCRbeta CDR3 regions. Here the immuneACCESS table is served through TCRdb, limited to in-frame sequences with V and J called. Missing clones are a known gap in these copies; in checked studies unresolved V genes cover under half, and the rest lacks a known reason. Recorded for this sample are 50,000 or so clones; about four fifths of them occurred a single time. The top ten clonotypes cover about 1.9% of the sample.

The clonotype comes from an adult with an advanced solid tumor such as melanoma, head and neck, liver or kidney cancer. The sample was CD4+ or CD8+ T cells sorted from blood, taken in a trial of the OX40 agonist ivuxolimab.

The encoded CDR3 is CASRQSSYNEQFF. The bases are TGTGCCAGCAGGCAAAGCTCCTACAATGAGCAGTTCTTC. The chain couples TRBV27 to TRBJ2-1; the D gene lacks a confident call. Looking up the germline V gene (reference sequence) yields CDR1 MNHEY and CDR2 SMNVEV. The cysteine opens and the phenylalanine closes a CDR3 of 13 amino acids. Just CDR3 DNA is preserved here, 39 bases in frame from base 1. Trimming removed 6 bases from V and 0 bases from J, leaving 6 bases between the germline ends.